This section outlines one T cell receptor beta chain sequence together with its context. Antigen specificity is unknown. Here immunoSEQ multiplex PCR was the method, and the copy in TCRdb shows in-frame clones only, minus some. This sample has under 120,000 clones, with roughly 87% found just once. This record comes from a study of T cell responses to AZD1222 COVID-19 vaccine. The study's findings and limits: CD4 TCRs associated with vaccination spanned spike, dominating at 160-218 and 743-854. Among spike-specific TCRs, nearly half reportedly target unmutated variant regions.

Pooled samples include second doses given at about 4 or 12 weeks. Germline V CDR1 and CDR2: SNHLY, FYNNEI. The J segment lost 3 bases and the V segment lost 6 bases, leaving 13 bases of the junction unmatched. The CDR3 consists of 16 residues. This TCR came from an adult who received the AZD1222 COVID-19 vaccine. This specimen was peripheral blood, taken 28 days after the second AZD1222 dose. This chain links TRBV2 with TRBJ1-1; 7 positions match TRBD1. The CDR3 protein is CASRLQQQGKDTEAFF. CDR3 bases: TGTGCCAGCAGACTTCAACAACAGGGGAAAGACACTGAAGCTTTCTTT. The full variable domain, in which reference TRBV2 and TRBJ1-1 provide the parts outside the CDR3, is EPEVTQTPSHQVTQMGQEVILRCVPISNHLYFYWYRQILGQKVEFLVSFYNNEISEKSEIFDDQFSVERPDGSNFTLKIRSTKLEDSAMYFCASRLQQQGKDTEAFFGQGTRLTVV.